The 10 T cell receptor beta chains below were found in one sample sequenced in a study of PD-1 blockade in classical Hodgkin lymphoma. Clones were sequenced by immunoSEQ multiplex PCR, and TCRdb holds only the in-frame ones, with some missing. The sample contains around 35,000 clones, 88% of which appear only once. After autologous stem cell transplantation all patients relapsed, and prior brentuximab vedotin exposure differed between cohorts. The material sequenced was peripheral blood mononuclear cells (PBMCs), taken before the second cycle of nivolumab. These TCRs come from a human donor with classical Hodgkin lymphoma.

This chain uses TRBV18 with TRBJ2-2; D gene ambiguous. In germline, CDR1 is KGHSH, CDR2 LQKENI. The V end lost 1 base, the J end lost 3 bases, and 3 bases lay between the germline ends. This CDR3 spans 13 amino acids. CDR3 in DNA: TGTGCCAGCTCACCACTCCACACCGGGGAGCTGTTTTTT. As protein: CASSPLHTGELFF.

The genes are TRBV7-3 and TRBJ2-1, with TRBD2 matching 9 bases. The CDR3 runs to 16 residues. Per germline, CDR1 SGHTA and CDR2 FQGTGA. J gave up 7 bases and V 6 bases, and 13 bases lay outside the gene matches. The CDR3 nucleotides read TGTGCCAGCAGTCCTCGCCTTAGGACTAGCGTGAATGAGCAGTTCTTC. Residues: CASSPRLRTSVNEQFF.

The rearrangement joins TRBV2 to TRBJ1-1, with D hard to call. Germline V gives CDR1 SNHLY, CDR2 FYNNEI. V was cut by 7 bases and J by 8 bases, with 11 bases left in between. The CDR3 sequence is 11 residues long. The CDR3 spells CASTPYGEAFF. DNA for the CDR3: TGTGCCAGCACGCCCTACGGGGAAGCTTTCTTT. The full variable domain, in which reference TRBV2 and TRBJ1-1 provide the parts outside the CDR3, is EPEVTQTPSHQVTQMGQEVILRCVPISNHLYFYWYRQILGQKVEFLVSFYNNEISEKSEIFDDQFSVERPDGSNFTLKIRSTKLEDSAMYFCASTPYGEAFFGQGTRLTVV.

The gene calls are TRBV18 and TRBJ2-3, with 7 bases that match TRBD1. V trimming: 5 bases; J trimming: 2 bases; junction bases outside the gene matches: 16. Germline values: CDR1 KGHSH, CDR2 LQKENI. This CDR3 region has 18 residues. The CDR3 sequence: CASSSDGGQDFHTDTQYF. The CDR3, as DNA: TGTGCCAGCTCATCTGACGGCGGACAGGACTTTCACACAGATACGCAGTATTTT.

This chain links TRBV19 with TRBJ1-5, with D hard to call. The germline V and J ends were trimmed by 2 bases and 8 bases, with 10 bases remaining between them. This CDR3 is 13 amino acids long. Germline-derived CDR1 and CDR2 are LNHDA and SQIVND (reference sequence). This CDR3 reads CASSISWEEPQHF. DNA of the CDR3: TGTGCCAGTAGTATATCATGGGAAGAGCCCCAGCATTTT.

The V gene is TRBV6-1, the J gene TRBJ1-3; D call uncertain. Germline lookup yields CDR1 MNHNS and CDR2 SASEGT. V shed 8 bases and J shed 2 bases, with 1 base lying between them. The CDR3 has 10 residues. The CDR3 DNA follows: TGTGCCAGCCCTGGAAACACCATATATTTT. Its translation: CASPGNTIYF.

The V gene is TRBV25-1, the J gene TRBJ1-2; 7 bases match TRBD1. Trimming took 5 bases from V and 7 from J; bases not matched to a gene: 4. The CDR3 runs to 12 residues. Germline V gene sequence: CDR1 MGHDK, CDR2 SYGVNS. CDR3 amino acids: CASSPRGGGYTF. DNA for the CDR3: TGTGCCAGCAGTCCCAGGGGGGGTGGCTACACCTTC.

This rearrangement joins TRBV21-1 to TRBJ2-4; the D segment call TRBD2 is taken from the table without a DNA check. TRBV21-1 is classified as a pseudogene. The length of the CDR3 is 13 residues. The CDR3: CASAERAKNIQYF. CDR3 nucleotide sequence: TGTGCCAGCGCGGAGCGAGCCAAAAACATTCAGTACTTC.

The CDR3 here is CASSLNSGNTIYF. In nucleotides, the CDR3 is TGTGCCAGCAGTTTAAACTCTGGAAACACCATATATTTT. This chain uses TRBV28 with TRBJ1-3; D not certain. This CDR3 is 13 amino acids long. The V gene's germline CDR1 is MDHEN and CDR2 SYDVKM. V shed 2 bases and J shed 0 bases, with 2 bases lying between them.

The chain is built from TRBV5-6 and TRBJ1-2, with 9 bases that match TRBD1. This CDR3 is built from 14 residues. Germline trimming cut 4 bases from V and 6 bases from J; bases unmatched to any gene: 7. From germline, CDR1 is SGHDT and CDR2 YYEEEE. The CDR3 DNA follows: TGTGCCAGCAGCACCCGGACAGGGGCGGATGGCTACACCTTC. This encodes CASSTRTGADGYTF.